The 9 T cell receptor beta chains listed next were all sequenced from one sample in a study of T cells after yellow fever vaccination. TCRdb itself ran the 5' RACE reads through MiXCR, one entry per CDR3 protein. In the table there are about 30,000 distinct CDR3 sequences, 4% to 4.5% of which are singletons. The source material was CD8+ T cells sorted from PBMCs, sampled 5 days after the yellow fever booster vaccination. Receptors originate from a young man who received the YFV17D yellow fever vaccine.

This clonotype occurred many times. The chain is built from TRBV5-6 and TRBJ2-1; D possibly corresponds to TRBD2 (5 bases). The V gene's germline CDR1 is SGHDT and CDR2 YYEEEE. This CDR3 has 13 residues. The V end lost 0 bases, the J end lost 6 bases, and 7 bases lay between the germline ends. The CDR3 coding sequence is TGTGCCAGCAGCTTGGGGACTCCCAATGAGCAGTTCTTC. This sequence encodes CASSLGTPNEQFF.

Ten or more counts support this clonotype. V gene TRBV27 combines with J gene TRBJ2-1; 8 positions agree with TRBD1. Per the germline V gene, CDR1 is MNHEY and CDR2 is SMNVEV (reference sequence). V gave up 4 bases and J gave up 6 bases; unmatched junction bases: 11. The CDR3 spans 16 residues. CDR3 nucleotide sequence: TGTGCCAGCAGTTCCTACTCGGGACAGGCACCCAATGAGCAGTTCTTC. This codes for CASSSYSGQAPNEQFF.

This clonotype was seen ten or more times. CDR3 loop: CASSQDPSGRAIETQYF. In DNA, the CDR3 is TGCGCCAGCAGCCAAGACCCTAGCGGGAGGGCGATAGAGACCCAGTACTTC. This rearrangement joins TRBV4-3 to TRBJ2-5; the match to TRBD2 covers 12 bases. The CDR3 loop spans 17 amino acids. The J segment lost 4 bases and the V segment lost 0 bases, leaving 6 bases of the junction unmatched. Germline assignment: CDR1 LGHNA and CDR2 YSLEER.

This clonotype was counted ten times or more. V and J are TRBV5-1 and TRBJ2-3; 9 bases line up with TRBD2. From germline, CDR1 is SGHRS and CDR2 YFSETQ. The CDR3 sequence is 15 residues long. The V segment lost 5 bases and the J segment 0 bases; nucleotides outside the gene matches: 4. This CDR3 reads CASRNGLASTDTQYF. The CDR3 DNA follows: TGCGCCAGCAGAAATGGACTAGCGAGCACAGATACGCAGTATTTT.

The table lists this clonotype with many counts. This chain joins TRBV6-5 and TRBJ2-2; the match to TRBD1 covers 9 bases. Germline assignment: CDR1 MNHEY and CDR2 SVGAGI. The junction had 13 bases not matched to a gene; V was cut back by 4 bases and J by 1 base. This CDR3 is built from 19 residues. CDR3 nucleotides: TGTGCCAGCAGTTTCCGGACAGGGGCCTTAGCGGAGAACACCGGGGAGCTGTTTTTT. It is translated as CASSFRTGALAENTGELFF.

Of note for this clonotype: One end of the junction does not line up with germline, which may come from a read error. CDR3 sequence reads: CCASLRGRVYTGELFF. DNA of the CDR3: TGCTGTGCTAGTCTTCGCGGGAGGGTGTACACCGGGGAGCTGTTTTTT. This rearrangement joins TRBV20-1 to TRBJ2-2; 9 bases fit TRBD2. This CDR3 spans 16 amino acids. The germline V gene has CDR1 DFQATT and CDR2 SNEGSKA (reference sequence).

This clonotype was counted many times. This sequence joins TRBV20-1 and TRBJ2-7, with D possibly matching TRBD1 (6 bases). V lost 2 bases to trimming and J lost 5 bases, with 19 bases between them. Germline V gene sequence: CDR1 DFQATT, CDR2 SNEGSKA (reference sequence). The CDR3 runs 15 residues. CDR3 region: CSARKTGTPWHEQYF. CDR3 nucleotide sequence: TGCAGTGCTAGAAAGACAGGAACTCCATGGCACGAGCAGTACTTC.

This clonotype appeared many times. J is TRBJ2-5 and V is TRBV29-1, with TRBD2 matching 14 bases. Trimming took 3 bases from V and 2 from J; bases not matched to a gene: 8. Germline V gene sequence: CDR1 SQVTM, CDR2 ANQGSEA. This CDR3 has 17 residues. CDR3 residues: CSVDGTSGSEGQETQYF. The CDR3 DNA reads TGCAGCGTTGACGGGACTAGCGGGAGCGAGGGTCAAGAGACCCAGTACTTC.

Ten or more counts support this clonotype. The CDR3 protein is CASSFVSGTYNSPLHF. CDR3 nucleotides: TGTGCCAGCAGTTTTGTGAGTGGGACCTATAATTCACCCCTCCACTTT. The chain employs TRBV27 and TRBJ1-6, with D unresolved. CDR3 length: 16 amino acids. The germline V and J ends were trimmed by 3 bases and 2 bases, with 11 bases remaining between them. The germline V gene has CDR1 MNHEY and CDR2 SMNVEV (reference sequence).